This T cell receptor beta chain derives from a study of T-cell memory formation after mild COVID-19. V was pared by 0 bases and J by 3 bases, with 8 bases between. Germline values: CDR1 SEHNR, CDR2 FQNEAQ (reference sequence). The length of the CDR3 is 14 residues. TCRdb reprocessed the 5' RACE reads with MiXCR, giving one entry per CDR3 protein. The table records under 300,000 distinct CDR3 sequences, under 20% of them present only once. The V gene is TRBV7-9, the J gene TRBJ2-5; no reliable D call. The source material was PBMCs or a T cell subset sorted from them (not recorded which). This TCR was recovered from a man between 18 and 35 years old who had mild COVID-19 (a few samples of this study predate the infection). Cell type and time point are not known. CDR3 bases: TGTGCCAGCAGCTTAGCGCTGGGAAAAGAGACCCAGTACTTC. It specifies CASSLALGKETQYF.